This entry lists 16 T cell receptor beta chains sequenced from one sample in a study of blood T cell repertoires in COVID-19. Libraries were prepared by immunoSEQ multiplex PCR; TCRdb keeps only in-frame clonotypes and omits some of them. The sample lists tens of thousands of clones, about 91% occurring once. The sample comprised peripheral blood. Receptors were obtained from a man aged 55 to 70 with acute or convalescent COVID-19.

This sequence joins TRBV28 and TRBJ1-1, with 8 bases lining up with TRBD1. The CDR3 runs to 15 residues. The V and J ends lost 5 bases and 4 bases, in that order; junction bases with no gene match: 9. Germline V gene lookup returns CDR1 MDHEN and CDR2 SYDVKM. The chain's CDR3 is CASSLGQGWGTEAFF. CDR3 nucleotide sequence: TGTGCCAGCAGTCTCGGACAGGGTTGGGGCACTGAAGCTTTCTTT.

The CDR3 sequence is CASSINGGIGNSPLHF. The CDR3 DNA reads TGTGCCAGTAGTATCAACGGGGGGATCGGGAATTCACCCCTCCACTTT. The rearrangement joins TRBV19 to TRBJ1-6; TRBD1 is a possible D gene (5 bases). The CDR3 sequence is 16 residues long. Trimming left V 3 bases short and J 7 bases short, with 16 bases between. CDR1 and CDR2 from the germline V gene are LNHDA and SQIVND (reference sequence).

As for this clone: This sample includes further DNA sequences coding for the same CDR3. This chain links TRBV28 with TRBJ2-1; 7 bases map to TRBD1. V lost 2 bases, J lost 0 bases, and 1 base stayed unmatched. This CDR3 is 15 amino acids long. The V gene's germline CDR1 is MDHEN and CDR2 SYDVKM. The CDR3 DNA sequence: TGTGCCAGCAGTTTAGCAGGGGGCTCCTACAATGAGCAGTTCTTC. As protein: CASSLAGGSYNEQFF. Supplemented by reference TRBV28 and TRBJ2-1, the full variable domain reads DVKVTQSSRYLVKRTGEKVFLECVQDMDHENMFWYRQDPGLGLRLIYFSYDVKMKEKGDIPEGYSVSREKKERFSLILESASTNQTSMYLCASSLAGGSYNEQFFGPGTRLTVL.

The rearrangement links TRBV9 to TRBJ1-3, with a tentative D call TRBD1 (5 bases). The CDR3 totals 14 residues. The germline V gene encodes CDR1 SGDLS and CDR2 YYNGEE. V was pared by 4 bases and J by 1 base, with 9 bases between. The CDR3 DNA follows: TGTGCCAGCAGCACACAGGCTTCTGGAAACACCATATATTTT. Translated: CASSTQASGNTIYF.

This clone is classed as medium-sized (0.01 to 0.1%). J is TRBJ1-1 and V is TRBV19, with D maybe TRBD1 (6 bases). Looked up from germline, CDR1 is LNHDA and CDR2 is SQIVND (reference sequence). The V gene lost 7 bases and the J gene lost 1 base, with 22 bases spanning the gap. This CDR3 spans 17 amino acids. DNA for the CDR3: TGTGCCAGTATCAACAGGGATATAGCGCAACCGAACACTGAAGCTTTCTTT. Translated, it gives CASINRDIAQPNTEAFF.

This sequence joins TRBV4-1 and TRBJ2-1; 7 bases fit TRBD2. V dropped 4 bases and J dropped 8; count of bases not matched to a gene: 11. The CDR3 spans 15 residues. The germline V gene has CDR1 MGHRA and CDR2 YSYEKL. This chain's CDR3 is CASSPGQGEGYEQFF. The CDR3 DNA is TGCGCCAGCAGCCCCGGGCAAGGGGAGGGCTATGAGCAGTTCTTC.

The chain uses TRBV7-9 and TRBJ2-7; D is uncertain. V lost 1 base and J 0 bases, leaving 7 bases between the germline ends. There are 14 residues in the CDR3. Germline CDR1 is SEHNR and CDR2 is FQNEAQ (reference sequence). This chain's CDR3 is CASSLEPSSYEQYF. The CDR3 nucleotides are TGTGCCAGCAGCTTAGAACCGAGCTCCTACGAGCAGTACTTC.

CDR3 in amino acids: CASSRTGLPNEKLFF. CDR3 bases: TGCGCCAGCAGCCGAACAGGGCTCCCGAATGAAAAACTGTTTTTT. J is TRBJ1-4 and V is TRBV4-1; possible D gene TRBD1, 6 bases. The germline V gene encodes CDR1 MGHRA and CDR2 YSYEKL. V lost 4 bases, J lost 5 bases, and 14 bases lay in between. The CDR3 length is 15 residues.

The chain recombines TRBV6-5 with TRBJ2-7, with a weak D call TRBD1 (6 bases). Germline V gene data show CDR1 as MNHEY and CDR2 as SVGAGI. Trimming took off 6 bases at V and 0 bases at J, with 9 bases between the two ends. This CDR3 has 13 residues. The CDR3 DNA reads TGTGCCAGCAGGGCGGACAGCTCCTACGAGCAGTACTTC. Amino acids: CASRADSSYEQYF.

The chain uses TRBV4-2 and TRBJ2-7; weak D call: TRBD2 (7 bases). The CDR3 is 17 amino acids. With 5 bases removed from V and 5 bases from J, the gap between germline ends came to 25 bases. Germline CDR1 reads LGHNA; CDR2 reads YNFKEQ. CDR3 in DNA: TGTGCCAGCAGCTCAGATCTTCTAGGGGGAGGGCCGAACGAGCAGTACTTC. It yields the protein CASSSDLLGGGPNEQYF.

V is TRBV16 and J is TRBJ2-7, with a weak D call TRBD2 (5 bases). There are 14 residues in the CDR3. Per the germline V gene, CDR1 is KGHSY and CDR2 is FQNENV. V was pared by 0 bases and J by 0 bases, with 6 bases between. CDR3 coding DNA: TGTGCCAGCAGCCAATCGGGGAGCTCCTACGAGCAGTACTTC. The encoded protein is CASSQSGSSYEQYF.

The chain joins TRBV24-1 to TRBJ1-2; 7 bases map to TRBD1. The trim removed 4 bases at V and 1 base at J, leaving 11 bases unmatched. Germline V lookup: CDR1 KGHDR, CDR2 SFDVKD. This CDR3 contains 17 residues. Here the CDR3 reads CATSDTRKGTDNYGYTF. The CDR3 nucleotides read TGTGCCACCAGTGACACCCGCAAGGGGACAGATAACTATGGCTACACCTTC.

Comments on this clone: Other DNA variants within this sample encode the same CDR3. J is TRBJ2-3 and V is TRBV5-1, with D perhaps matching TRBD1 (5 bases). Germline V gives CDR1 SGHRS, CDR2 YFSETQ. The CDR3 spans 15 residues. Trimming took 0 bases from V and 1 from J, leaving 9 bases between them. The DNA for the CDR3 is TGCGCCAGCAGCTTGGGCCAGGGCGGCACAGATACGCAGTATTTT. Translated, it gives CASSLGQGGTDTQYF.

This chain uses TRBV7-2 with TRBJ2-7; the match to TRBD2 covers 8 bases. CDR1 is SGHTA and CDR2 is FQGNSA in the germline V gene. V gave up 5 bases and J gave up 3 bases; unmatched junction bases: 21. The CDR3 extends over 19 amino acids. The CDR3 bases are TGTGCCAGCAGCCTCCTGACGGGAGGGCCTCCGAGGCTTCGCTACGAGCAGTACTTC. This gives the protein CASSLLTGGPPRLRYEQYF. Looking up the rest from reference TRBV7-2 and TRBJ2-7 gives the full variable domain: GAGVSQSPSNKVTEKGKDVELRCDPISGHTALYWYRQSLGQGLEFLIYFQGNSAPDKSGLPSDRFSAERTGGSVSTLTIQRTQQEDSAVYLCASSLLTGGPPRLRYEQYFGPGTRLTVT.

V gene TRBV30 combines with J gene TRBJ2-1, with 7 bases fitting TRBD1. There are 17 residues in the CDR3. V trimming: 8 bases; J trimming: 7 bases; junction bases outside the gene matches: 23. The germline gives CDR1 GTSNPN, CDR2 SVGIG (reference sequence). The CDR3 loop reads CALDRAKLGLPRNEQFF. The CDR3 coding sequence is TGTGCCCTAGACAGGGCCAAACTCGGGCTACCAAGGAATGAGCAGTTCTTC. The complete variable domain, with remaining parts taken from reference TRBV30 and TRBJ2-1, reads SQTIHQWPATLVQPVGSPLSLECTVEGTSNPNLYWYRQAAGRGLQLLFYSVGIGQISSEVPQNLSASRPQDRQFILSSKKLLLSDSGFYLCALDRAKLGLPRNEQFFGPGTRLTVL.

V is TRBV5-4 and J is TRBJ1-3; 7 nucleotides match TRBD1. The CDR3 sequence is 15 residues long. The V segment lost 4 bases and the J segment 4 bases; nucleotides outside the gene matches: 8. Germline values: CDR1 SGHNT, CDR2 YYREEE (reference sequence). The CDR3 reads CASSRQGSLGNTIYF. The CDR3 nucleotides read TGTGCCAGCAGCCGACAGGGATCGCTGGGAAACACCATATATTTT.